The rows below give T cell receptor beta chains drawn from one sample of a study of blood T cell repertoires in COVID-19. TCRdb's table, derived via immunoSEQ multiplex PCR, lists solely in-frame clones and lacks some. The data show over 200,000 clones, approximately 80% seen once. Sequences were obtained from PBMCs or T cells enriched from blood (not recorded which). The receptors were gathered from a man aged 55 to 70 who had recovered from COVID-19. Each CDR3 is given with its conserved first and last residue. A D gene is named only where the DNA matches it firmly. Where a row states a size, it is once, few, many or the class of an expanded clone; other rows omit it.

j_call,d_call,clone_size,v_call,cdr3_aa,cdr3_nt
TRBJ1-6,.,.,TRBV5-1,CASSLGSGDNSPLHF,TGCGCCAGCAGCTTAGGCTCCGGGGATAATTCACCCCTCCACTTT
TRBJ1-1,.,.,TRBV9,CASSVEHTTTTEAFF,TGTGCCAGCAGCGTAGAACACACCACAACCACTGAAGCTTTCTTT
TRBJ2-1,.,.,TRBV30,CAWSPRVDEQFF,TGTGCCTGGAGCCCCAGGGTCGATGAGCAGTTCTTC
TRBJ1-5,.,.,TRBV11-3,CASSHDRNQPQHF,TGTGCCAGCAGCCACGACAGAAATCAGCCCCAGCATTTT
TRBJ1-2,TRBD1,.,TRBV13,CASSPGQGPYNYGYTF,TGTGCCAGCAGCCCGGGACAGGGGCCATATAACTATGGCTACACCTTC
TRBJ2-5,TRBD2,.,TRBV18,CASSPPRRGGNQETQYF,TGTGCCAGCTCACCACCGAGGCGGGGGGGCAACCAAGAGACCCAGTACTTC
TRBJ2-7,.,.,TRBV19,CASKAGNSYEQYF,TGTGCCAGTAAGGCCGGGAACTCCTACGAGCAGTACTTC
TRBJ1-2,.,.,TRBV3-1/TRBV3-2,CASSPFPAGFDYGYTF,TGTGCCAGCAGCCCGTTCCCCGCAGGGTTCGACTATGGCTACACCTTC
TRBJ1-1,TRBD1,.,TRBV19,CASSIPGGAGTEAFF,TGTGCCAGTAGTATCCCAGGGGGCGCGGGGACTGAAGCTTTCTTT
TRBJ2-7,.,once,TRBV18,CASSPRQDYEQYF,TGTGCCAGCTCACCAAGACAGGATTACGAGCAGTACTTC
TRBJ2-1,.,once,TRBV19,CASSMGRGARSEQFF,TGTGCCAGTAGTATGGGCCGGGGGGCCAGGAGTGAGCAGTTCTTC
TRBJ1-2,TRBD1,.,TRBV2,CASSGTGINYGYTF,TGTGCCAGCAGTGGGACAGGGATAAACTATGGCTACACCTTC
TRBJ1-1,.,.,TRBV7-3,CASVQGTEAFF,TGTGCCAGCGTACAGGGAACTGAAGCTTTCTTT
TRBJ1-6,.,.,TRBV7-9,CASSLLDSNSPLHF,TGTGCCAGCAGCTTATTGGACAGCAATTCACCCCTCCACTTT
TRBJ1-1,.,.,TRBV5-1,CASSLGQGYGTEAFF,TGCGCCAGCAGCTTGGGGCAGGGGTATGGCACTGAAGCTTTCTTT
TRBJ2-1,TRBD1,.,TRBV29-1,CSVEDVRGRPAEQFF,TGCAGCGTTGAAGACGTAAGGGGGCGACCAGCTGAGCAGTTCTTC
TRBJ1-5,TRBD1,.,TRBV3-1/TRBV3-2,CASSQDMGQGGQPQHF,TGTGCCAGCAGCCAAGATATGGGACAGGGGGGTCAGCCCCAGCATTTT
TRBJ1-6,TRBD1,.,TRBV11-3,CASSLTGNSPLHF,TGTGCCAGCAGCTTGACAGGGAATTCACCCCTCCACTTT
TRBJ1-2,.,.,TRBV7-8,CASSPGGADYGYTF,TGTGCCAGCAGCCCGGGCGGGGCGGACTATGGCTACACCTTC
TRBJ2-7,.,.,TRBV29-1,CSVAGAGGEQYF,TGCAGCGTTGCTGGGGCCGGGGGAGAGCAGTACTTC
TRBJ1-6,.,once,TRBV19,CASSIVGGGNSPLHF,TGTGCCAGTAGTATAGTGGGGGGAGGTAATTCACCCCTCCACTTT
TRBJ2-3,TRBD1,.,TRBV6-4,CASSRDRTTDTQYF,TGTGCCAGTAGCCGGGACAGGACCACAGATACGCAGTATTTT
TRBJ1-6,.,.,TRBV28,CASTLVGGGDSPLHF,TGTGCCAGCACTCTCGTGGGGGGTGGTGATTCACCCCTCCACTTT
TRBJ2-7,.,.,TRBV7-2,CASSLSRGTREQYF,TGTGCCAGCAGCTTATCTCGGGGGACGAGGGAGCAGTACTTC
TRBJ1-6,.,.,TRBV5-1,CASSLTGIGNSPLHF,TGCGCCAGCAGCTTGACGGGGATCGGGAATTCACCCCTCCACTTT
TRBJ2-5,.,.,TRBV5-1,CASSFSGQETQYF,TGCGCCAGCAGCTTTTCGGGTCAAGAGACCCAGTACTTC
TRBJ1-2,.,.,TRBV27,CASSLSGAGYGYTF,TGTGCCAGCAGCCTGTCAGGGGCTGGCTATGGCTACACCTTC
TRBJ1-6,.,few,TRBV10-2,CASSESATPYSPLHF,TGCGCCAGCAGTGAGTCAGCTACGCCATATTCACCCCTCCACTTT
TRBJ1-1,.,once,TRBV5-1,CASSLQNSNTEAFF,TGCGCCAGCAGCTTGCAGAATTCGAACACTGAAGCTTTCTTT
TRBJ2-1,TRBD1,.,TRBV3-1/TRBV3-2,CASRLQGASYNEQFF,TGTGCCAGCAGGCTACAGGGGGCCTCCTACAATGAGCAGTTCTTC
TRBJ2-5,.,.,TRBV29-1,CSVELNGETQYF,TGCAGCGTTGAACTGAACGGGGAGACCCAGTACTTC
TRBJ2-7,TRBD1,.,TRBV18,CASSVGQGAYEQYF,TGTGCCAGCTCAGTTGGACAGGGGGCCTACGAGCAGTACTTC
TRBJ1-6,.,.,TRBV27,CASTYDSFNSPLHF,TGTGCCAGTACCTACGACAGCTTTAATTCACCCCTCCACTTT
TRBJ1-3,.,few,TRBV2,CASRGQSSGNTIYF,TGTGCCAGCAGGGGGCAAAGCTCTGGAAACACCATATATTTT
TRBJ1-4,.,.,TRBV6-2/TRBV6-3,CASSYPGDNEKLFF,TGTGCCAGCAGTTACCCGGGGGATAATGAAAAACTGTTTTTT
TRBJ1-5,.,.,TRBV23-1,CASREKGGHQPQHF,TGCGCCAGCAGAGAGAAGGGGGGGCATCAGCCCCAGCATTTT
TRBJ1-5,TRBD1,.,TRBV6-5,CASRGQGGNQPQHF,TGTGCCAGCAGGGGACAGGGGGGAAATCAGCCCCAGCATTTT
TRBJ2-5,.,few,TRBV5-4,CASSLTGAKETQYF,TGTGCCAGCAGCTTGACAGGAGCTAAAGAGACCCAGTACTTC
TRBJ2-7,.,few,TRBV19,CAVKSRGDEQYF,TGTGCCGTAAAAAGCAGGGGAGACGAGCAGTACTTC
TRBJ1-2,TRBD1,.,TRBV6-2/TRBV6-3,CASSRGQGYGYTF,TGTGCCAGCAGTCGGGGACAGGGATATGGCTACACCTTC
TRBJ1-4,.,.,TRBV5-1,CASSRGPTGEKLFF,TGCGCCAGCAGCCGCGGCCCGACGGGTGAAAAACTGTTTTTT
TRBJ2-3,TRBD2,.,TRBV6-1,CASSDRLAGAQHRVTQYF,TGTGCCAGCAGTGACAGACTAGCGGGGGCCCAGCACAGAGTTACGCAGTATTTT
TRBJ1-2,TRBD1,.,TRBV19,CASRRTGTARGYGYTF,TGTGCCAGCAGAAGGACAGGGACGGCTAGGGGCTATGGCTACACCTTC
TRBJ1-5,.,.,TRBV7-7,CASSLDRDQPQHF,TGTGCTAGCAGCTTAGACCGAGATCAGCCCCAGCATTTT
TRBJ2-6,.,.,TRBV4-2,CASSQDVSHSGANVLTF,TGTGCCAGCAGCCAAGATGTGAGTCACTCTGGGGCCAACGTCCTGACTTTC
TRBJ1-3,.,once,TRBV12-1,CASSFQRQGNRNTIYF,TGTGCCAGCAGCTTTCAGAGACAGGGGAATAGAAACACCATATATTTT
TRBJ2-1,TRBD2,.,TRBV18,CASSNTGGEQFF,TGTGCCAGCTCAAACACGGGGGGTGAGCAGTTCTTC
TRBJ1-2,.,.,TRBV19,CASSMAGNTARGYTF,TGTGCCAGTAGTATGGCAGGGAACACCGCCCGTGGCTACACCTTC
TRBJ1-5,TRBD1,.,TRBV19,CASSRAWDRGRDSQPQHF,TGTGCCAGTAGTAGGGCGTGGGACAGGGGGCGAGATAGTCAGCCCCAGCATTTT
TRBJ1-1,.,.,TRBV3-1/TRBV3-2,CASTREVNTEAFF,TGTGCCAGCACCAGGGAGGTGAACACTGAAGCTTTCTTT
TRBJ2-5,.,.,TRBV5-6,CASSLNRVWETQYF,TGTGCCAGCAGCTTGAACCGGGTGTGGGAGACCCAGTACTTC
TRBJ2-7,TRBD2,.,TRBV19,CASRSGGNSYEQYF,TGTGCCAGTAGGTCGGGAGGGAACTCCTACGAGCAGTACTTC